The present T cell receptor (beta chain) was sequenced within a study of radiotherapy plus CTLA-4 blockade in lung cancer. Study-level background: Objective responses were observed in less than 20% of patients, and disease control was achieved by just over 30%.

With ipilimumab providing CTLA-4 blockade, focal radiation was administered to patients who had chemo-refractory metastatic non-small-cell lung cancer. Study-wide results and limits: Once radiotherapy plus ipilimumab had been given, TCR clones derived from tumor expanded in blood.

The CDR3 contains 18 residues. V lost 5 bases to trimming and J lost 1 base; unmatched junction nucleotides: 15. CDR1 is SGHVS and CDR2 is FNYEAQ in the germline V gene. TCRdb's copy holds only in-frame clones and misses some; the assay was immunoSEQ multiplex PCR. The table has about 88,000 clones, about 78% seen once. As to this clone: Antigen: not known.

This chain uses TRBV7-6 with TRBJ2-3; TRBD2 aligns across 7 bases. Source: peripheral blood, taken from a patient treated with radiotherapy plus ipilimumab. The source is a human donor with non-small cell lung cancer that progressed on radiotherapy plus ipilimumab. In DNA, the CDR3 is TGTGCCAGCAGCCTCGGGAGGACACTGATCGATGGCACAGATACGCAGTATTTT. Protein product: CASSLGRTLIDGTDTQYF. Filled out from reference TRBV7-6 and TRBJ2-3, the complete variable domain reads GAGVSQSPRYKVTKRGQDVALRCDPISGHVSLYWYRQALGQGPEFLTYFNYEAQQDKSGLPNDRFSAERPEGSISTLTIQRTEQRDSAMYRCASSLGRTLIDGTDTQYFGPGTRLTVL.